This TCR beta chain was sequenced during a study of T cell responses to AZD1222 COVID-19 vaccine. Study-wide results and limits: The study sampled repertoires only after the peak T cell response. Regions 160-218 and 743-854 dominated among vaccine-associated CD4 TCRs spanning spike. White British ancestry dominated among donors, who included more females, and clonal diversity was possibly underestimated. Reportedly, close to half of spike-specific TCRs are directed against unmutated variant regions.

Generated by immunoSEQ multiplex PCR, the TCRdb table keeps only in-frame clones and is missing some. In the table there are around 99,000 clones, nearly 90% of which are singletons. V shed 6 bases and J shed 5 bases, with 12 bases lying between them. From germline, CDR1 is SNHLY and CDR2 FYNNEI. The CDR3 runs to 13 residues. Concerning this clone: Its antigen is not known.

Sequencing was performed on peripheral blood, taken on day 0 of AZD1222 vaccination. This sequence was found in an adult in good health. The chain employs TRBV2 and TRBJ2-3, with D possibly being TRBD1 (6 bases). The CDR3 bases are TGTGCCAGCAGACAGGGAGTGGTAGATACGCAGTATTTT. Amino acids: CASRQGVVDTQYF.